A single TCR beta chain is shown here with its context. Its antigen remains unknown. Per-sample PBMC isolation yielded at least 6.5 million cells. The source of the sample is a study of blood T cells in healthy people across ages. Study observations and caveats: The unknown donor CMV status may have confounded expanded clonotype changes. Older age went with lower TCR beta diversity per million T cells, in a roughly linear way.

The use of a sample-barcoded 5' primer and a J-beta primer mix characterized a second PCR of roughly 6 to 11 cycles. TCRdb recomputed calls from the 5' RACE reads with MiXCR, one row per CDR3 protein. The sample shows about 1.6 million distinct CDR3 sequences, roughly 32% of them seen only once. V lost 5 bases to trimming and J lost 4 bases, with 11 bases between them. The CDR3 has 14 residues. CDR1 is SGHVS and CDR2 is FQNEAQ in the germline V gene. This TCR was sampled from a woman aged 25 to 39 in good health. The V gene is TRBV7-8, the J gene TRBJ1-4; D is uncertain. Sequences were obtained from blood. CDR3 coding DNA: TGTGCCAGCAGCCGCGGCCACAGTAATGAAAAACTGTTTTTT. It translates to CASSRGHSNEKLFF.